This T cell receptor beta chain was sequenced for a study of graft-versus-host responses after intestinal transplantation. Whole-study context: Every one of the recipients received anti-thymocyte globulin induction and afterwards took tacrolimus and steroids for roughly three years. Findings and limits, study-wide: GvH clones turned up in recipient marrow; some had shown up first in ileum or blood.

From germline, CDR1 is SGHTA and CDR2 FQGNSA. This CDR3 comprises 17 residues. V gave up 5 bases and J gave up 5 bases; unmatched junction bases: 14. Some clones are missing from TCRdb's copy, which holds only in-frame ones; the method was immunoSEQ multiplex PCR. The sample includes 17,000 or so clones, roughly 82% seen only once; the top ten take roughly 5%. About this clone itself: Its target is not known.

The authors processed graft tissue to release intraepithelial and lamina propria lymphocytes. The sample was ileum tissue, taken 17 days after transplant. V and J are TRBV7-2 and TRBJ2-3; 9 positions match TRBD2. This TCR was sampled from a human patient who received an intestinal transplant, so some T cells may come from the graft donor. The CDR3 spells CASSLGGLAGLKDTQYF. The CDR3 nucleotides are TGTGCCAGCAGCCTAGGAGGGCTAGCGGGATTGAAAGATACGCAGTATTTT.